This TCR beta chain was captured by sequencing in a study of T cell changes during pregnancy in multiple sclerosis. Repertoires were generated with immunoSEQ multiplex PCR, while TCRdb's copy carries only in-frame clones and drops some. The top ten hold around 2.2% of the sample, which has approximately 83,000 clones, approximately 94% seen once. Germline V CDR1 and CDR2: SQVTM, ANQGSEA. V lost 7 bases and J 5 bases, leaving 14 bases between the germline ends. This CDR3 region has 12 residues. The rearrangement uses TRBV29-1 and TRBJ2-5; tentatively, D is TRBD1 (6 bases). This TCR was recovered from a female donor with multiple sclerosis, enrolled in a pregnancy study. Sequencing was performed on peripheral blood, taken in the third trimester of pregnancy. The CDR3 region is CSAPTGMETQYF. The CDR3 DNA reads TGCAGCGCCCCCACAGGGATGGAGACCCAGTACTTC. Combining the CDR3 with reference TRBV29-1 and TRBJ2-5 gives the whole variable domain SAVISQKPSRDICQRGTSLTIQCQVDSQVTMMFWYRQQPGQSLTLIATANQGSEATYESGFVIDKFPISRPNLTFSTLTVSNMSPEDSSIYLCSAPTGMETQYFGPGTRLLVL.